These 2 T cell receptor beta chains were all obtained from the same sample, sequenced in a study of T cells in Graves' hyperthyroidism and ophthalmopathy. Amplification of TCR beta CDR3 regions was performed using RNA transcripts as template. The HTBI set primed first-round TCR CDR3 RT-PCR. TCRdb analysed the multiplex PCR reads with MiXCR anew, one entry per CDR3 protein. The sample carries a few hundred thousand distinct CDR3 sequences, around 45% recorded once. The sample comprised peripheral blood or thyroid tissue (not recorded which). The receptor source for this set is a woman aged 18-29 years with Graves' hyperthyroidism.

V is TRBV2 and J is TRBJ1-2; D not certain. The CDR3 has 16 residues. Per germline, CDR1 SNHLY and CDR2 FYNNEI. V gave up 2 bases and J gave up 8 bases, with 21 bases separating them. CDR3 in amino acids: CASSEFKDASQGGYTF. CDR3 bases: TGTGCCAGCAGTGAATTTAAGGATGCAAGCCAAGGAGGCTACACCTTC.

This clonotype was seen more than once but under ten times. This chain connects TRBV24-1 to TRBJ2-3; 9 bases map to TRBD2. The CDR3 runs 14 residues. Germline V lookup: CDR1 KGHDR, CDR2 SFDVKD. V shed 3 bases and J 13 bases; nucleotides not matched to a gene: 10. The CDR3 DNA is TGTGCCACCAGTGATGAGACGCGGCTAGCGGGAAAGTATTTT. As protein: CATSDETRLAGKYF.